This T cell receptor (beta chain) is drawn from a study of blood T cell repertoires in COVID-19. About the study: The United States, Italy and Spain were the sources of the acute and convalescent COVID-19 samples. In each case, the material was cDNA or gDNA derived from T cells, B-cell-depleted T cells, or PBMCs.

Generated by immunoSEQ multiplex PCR, the TCRdb table keeps only in-frame clones and is missing some. The sample lists about 370,000 clones, 80% to 90% seen once, with 1% in the top ten. Individuals drawn from 20 to 30 US areas were about 18 to 95 years old. The germline gives CDR1 KGHSH, CDR2 LQKENI. The CDR3 runs to 14 residues. With V trimmed by 3 bases and J by 5 bases, 3 bases remained unmatched. The sequence was obtained from a man aged 18-30 years who had recovered from COVID-19. Source material: PBMCs or T cells enriched from blood (not recorded which). The chain joins TRBV18 to TRBJ2-5, with TRBD1 identical over 10 bases. The CDR3 coding sequence is TGTGCCAGCTCACCGGTGGGACAGGGGGAGACCCAGTACTTC. It translates to CASSPVGQGETQYF.